Below are 14 T cell receptor beta chains sequenced from a single sample in a study of blood T cell repertoires in COVID-19. The repertoire was sequenced with immunoSEQ multiplex PCR; TCRdb's copy has only in-frame clones and lacks some. The table lists a few hundred thousand clones, roughly 87% of them singletons. Sequenced input: peripheral blood. Receptor source: a woman in her thirties or forties who had recovered from COVID-19.

This clone was picked up a small number of times. The V and J genes are TRBV5-1 and TRBJ2-7, with D perhaps matching TRBD2 (6 bases). Trimming left V 2 bases short and J 0 bases short, with 9 bases between. Germline V gives CDR1 SGHRS, CDR2 YFSETQ. This CDR3 spans 14 amino acids. The CDR3 DNA reads TGCGCCAGCAGCTTTGGAGGGAGCTCCTACGAGCAGTACTTC. The encoded protein is CASSFGGSSYEQYF.

This chain connects TRBV29-1 to TRBJ1-3; TRBD1 is a possible D gene (5 bases). Germline V gives CDR1 SQVTM, CDR2 ANQGSEA. The CDR3 covers 14 residues. V lost 7 bases and J 0 bases, leaving 13 bases between the germline ends. The DNA of the CDR3 is TGCAGCGCCCTTAGGACACACTCTGGAAACACCATATATTTT. Its protein is CSALRTHSGNTIYF.

This clone was counted a single time. The rearrangement uses TRBV5-6 and TRBJ2-7; 7 bases are shared with TRBD2. Germline CDR1 SGHDT, CDR2 YYEEEE. After removal of 6 bases from V and 1 base from J, the junction contained 13 bases not matched to a gene. The CDR3 is 16 amino acids. The DNA for the CDR3 is TGTGCCAGCACCAGAGTCGGATCGGGAGGATCCTACGAGCAGTACGTC. Translated, it gives CASTRVGSGGSYEQYV.

The V gene is TRBV7-2, the J gene TRBJ2-6; 8 bases are a match to TRBD1. This CDR3 is built from 15 residues. In germline, CDR1 is SGHTA, CDR2 FQGNSA. J gave up 4 bases and V 8 bases, and 7 bases lay outside the gene matches. The CDR3 sequence: CASATGVDGANVLTF. The CDR3 DNA is TGTGCCAGCGCGACAGGGGTAGACGGGGCCAACGTCCTGACTTTC.

This chain links TRBV10-3 with TRBJ1-1, with TRBD1 matching 7 bases. The CDR3 has 18 amino acids. The V gene's germline CDR1 is ENHRY and CDR2 SYGVKD. J was trimmed by 1 base and V by 6 bases; bases with no gene match: 17. CDR3 in amino acids: CAIRRNGGQGGANTEAFF. CDR3 in DNA: TGTGCCATCAGACGAAACGGAGGGCAGGGGGGCGCGAACACTGAAGCTTTCTTT.

This clone has just one count. V and J are TRBV2 and TRBJ1-2; no clear D gene. Germline V gene lookup returns CDR1 SNHLY and CDR2 FYNNEI. This CDR3 has 13 amino acids. V was pared by 7 bases and J by 13 bases, with 22 bases between. The CDR3 sequence is CASNGVGSSTFTF. CDR3 nucleotide sequence: TGTGCCAGCAACGGGGTCGGAAGCTCTACTTTCACCTTC.

The rearrangement joins TRBV28 to TRBJ2-7, with D perhaps matching TRBD2 (6 bases). V was clipped by 11 bases and J by 7 bases, with 15 bases between them. The V gene's germline CDR1 is MDHEN and CDR2 SYDVKM. The CDR3 contains 11 residues. CDR3: CAAGKGWEQYV. The CDR3, as DNA: TGTGCCGCGGGAAAGGGGTGGGAGCAGTACGTC.

The chain employs TRBV7-5 and TRBJ2-5; TRBD1, as called in the table, went unchecked against the DNA. TRBV7-5 is an annotated pseudogene. The CDR3 spans 15 residues. Written as DNA, the CDR3 is TGTGTCAGAAGCTTAGTTGACAGAAATGAGGAGACCCAGTACTTC. As protein: CVRSLVDRNEETQYF.

V gene TRBV6-6 combines with J gene TRBJ2-4; 7 positions match TRBD1. Per the germline V gene, CDR1 is MNHNY and CDR2 is SVGAGI (reference sequence). The length of the CDR3 is 15 residues. V dropped 4 bases and J dropped 3; count of bases not matched to a gene: 6. CDR3 DNA: TGTGCCAGCAGTTGGAAGTGGGACAGCAAAAACATTCAGTACTTC. Its translation: CASSWKWDSKNIQYF.

The chain is built from TRBV2 and TRBJ2-3, with D maybe TRBD1 (6 bases). V was shortened by 8 bases and J by 1 base, with 10 bases between the two germline ends. Germline-derived CDR1 and CDR2 are SNHLY and FYNNEI. The length of the CDR3 is 13 residues. The CDR3 region is CASWGPRTDTQYF. The CDR3, as DNA: TGTGCCAGCTGGGGGCCTCGCACAGATACGCAGTATTTT.

This chain connects TRBV2 to TRBJ1-5, with TRBD1 matching over 7 bases. V shed 7 bases, J shed 5 bases, and the junction held 5 bases outside the gene matches. CDR1 and CDR2 from the germline V gene are SNHLY and FYNNEI. This CDR3 spans 13 amino acids. The CDR3 protein is CASTGQDYQPQHF. CDR3 in DNA: TGTGCCAGCACTGGACAGGATTATCAGCCCCAGCATTTT.

About this clone: A read error may account for a junction end that differs from germline. This chain connects TRBV5-4 to TRBJ1-5; TRBD1 matches at 9 bases. The germline CDR1 and CDR2 sequences are SGHNT and YYREEE (reference sequence). The CDR3 contains 12 residues. CDR3 DNA: TGTGCCGGCAGCCCAAACAGGGGGCTCGGTCATTTT. It specifies CAGSPNRGLGHF.

The chain carries TRBV19 and TRBJ1-1; TRBD1 matches at 8 bases. This CDR3 comprises 13 residues. V lost 7 bases to trimming and J lost 1 base; unmatched junction nucleotides: 2. Germline values: CDR1 LNHDA, CDR2 SQIVND (reference sequence). CDR3 amino acids: CASTRGRNTEAFF. CDR3 in DNA: TGTGCCAGTACCAGGGGGCGGAACACTGAAGCTTTCTTT.

This chain joins TRBV4-1 and TRBJ1-5, with D possibly matching TRBD1 (5 bases). The germline gives CDR1 MGHRA, CDR2 YSYEKL. The germline V and J ends were trimmed by 1 base and 0 bases, with 13 bases remaining between them. This CDR3 has 17 amino acids. This chain's CDR3 is CASSQGGNVYSNQPQHF. The CDR3 nucleotides are TGCGCCAGCAGCCAAGGGGGCAATGTCTATAGCAATCAGCCCCAGCATTTT.